The sequence of this TCR beta chain was determined in a study of blood T cell repertoires in COVID-19. Background on the study: Specimens from acute and convalescent COVID-19 originated in the United States, Italy and Spain. Sources were T cells, B-cell-depleted T cells, or PBMCs; the material itself was cDNA or gDNA.

Recruits, aged about 18 to 90 years, lived in about two dozen US areas. Original analysis: For nucleated cells, counts were estimated from reference gene primer amplification. The assay was immunoSEQ multiplex PCR, and TCRdb's table has in-frame clones only and misses some. That table is the source of V, J and clone size, and D and trimming were worked out from the DNA. The repertoire holds 260,000 or so clones, with around 90% as singletons. J gave up 1 base and V 1 base, and 3 bases lay outside the gene matches. The CDR3 is made up of 17 amino acids. Germline assignment: CDR1 LGHNA and CDR2 YNFKEQ. The receptor comes from a woman in her 30s with acute COVID-19. The V and J genes are TRBV4-2 and TRBJ1-5; 11 positions agree with TRBD1. Specimen: PBMCs or T cells enriched from blood (not recorded which). For the CDR3, the DNA is TGTGCCAGCAGCCAAGGGACAGGGGGCCTCAGCAATCAGCCCCAGCATTTT. Translation gives CASSQGTGGLSNQPQHF.